This note documents a single T cell receptor beta chain sequence. Other nucleotide sequences from this sample produce the same CDR3. The record originates from a study of blood T cell repertoires in COVID-19. Here immunoSEQ multiplex PCR was the method, and the copy in TCRdb shows in-frame clones only, minus some. The repertoire includes approximately 250,000 clones, roughly four fifths of them detected once, and around 3.9% sits in the top ten. The study recruited people aged 18 to 89 years across 24 US areas. Membership in each cohort depended on participant-reported clinical history. Germline V gives CDR1 SGDLS, CDR2 YYNGEE. This CDR3 is 14 amino acids long. Trimming pared 0 bases from V and 2 bases from J, leaving 5 bases between.

V usage is TRBV9 and J usage is TRBJ2-2; D remains unclear. The sequence was obtained from a man aged 30 to 39 with acute COVID-19. Sequencing was done on a sample of PBMCs or T cells enriched from blood (not recorded which). CDR3 nucleotides: TGTGCCAGCAGCGTAGGGCCTAACACCGGGGAGCTGTTTTTT. It codes for CASSVGPNTGELFF.